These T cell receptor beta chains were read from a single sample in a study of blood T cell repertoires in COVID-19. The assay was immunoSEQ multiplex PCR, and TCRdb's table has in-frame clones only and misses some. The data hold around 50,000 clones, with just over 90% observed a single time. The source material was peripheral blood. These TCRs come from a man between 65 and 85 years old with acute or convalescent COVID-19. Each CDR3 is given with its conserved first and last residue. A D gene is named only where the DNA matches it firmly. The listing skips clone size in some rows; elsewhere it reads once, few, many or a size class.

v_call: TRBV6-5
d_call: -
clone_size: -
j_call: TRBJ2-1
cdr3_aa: CASSYSLSSYNEQFF
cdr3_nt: TGTGCCAGCAGTTACTCACTGAGCTCCTACAATGAGCAGTTCTTC

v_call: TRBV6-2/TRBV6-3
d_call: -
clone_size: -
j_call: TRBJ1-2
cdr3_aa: CASSSPGDNYGYTF
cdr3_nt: TGTGCCAGCAGTTCCCCCGGGGATAACTATGGCTACACCTTC

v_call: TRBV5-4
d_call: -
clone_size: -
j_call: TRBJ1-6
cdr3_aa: CASSLQGKISPLHF
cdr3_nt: TGTGCCAGCAGCTTGCAGGGGAAAATTTCACCCCTCCACTTT

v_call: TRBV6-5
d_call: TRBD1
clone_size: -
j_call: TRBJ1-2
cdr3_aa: CASSYSGTVNYGYTF
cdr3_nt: TGTGCCAGCAGTTACTCCGGGACAGTTAACTATGGCTACACCTTC

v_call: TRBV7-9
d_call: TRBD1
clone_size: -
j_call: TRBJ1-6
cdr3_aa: CASSHGPRQGGSPLHF
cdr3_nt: TGTGCCAGCAGCCACGGACCGAGACAGGGAGGATCACCCCTCCACTTT

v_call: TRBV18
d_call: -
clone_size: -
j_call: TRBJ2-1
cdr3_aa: CASSPRDTFYNEQFF
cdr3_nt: TGTGCCAGCTCACCCCGGGACACATTCTACAATGAGCAGTTCTTC

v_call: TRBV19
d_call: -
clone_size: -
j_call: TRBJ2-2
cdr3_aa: CASSNPRTTNTGELFF
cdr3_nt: TGTGCCAGTAGTAATCCAAGGACAACGAACACCGGGGAGCTGTTTTTT

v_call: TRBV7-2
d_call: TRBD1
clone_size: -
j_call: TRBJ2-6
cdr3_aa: CASSPRTGSGANVLTF
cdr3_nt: TGTGCCAGCAGCCCGCGGACAGGCTCTGGGGCCAACGTCCTGACTTTC

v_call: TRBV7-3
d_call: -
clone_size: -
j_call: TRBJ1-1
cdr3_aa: CASSLTGGTEAFF
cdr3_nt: TGTGCCAGCAGCTTAACGGGGGGCACTGAAGCTTTCTTT

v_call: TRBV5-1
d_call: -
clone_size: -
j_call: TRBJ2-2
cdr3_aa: CASSLVGGNTGELFF
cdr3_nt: TGCGCCAGCAGCTTGGTGGGGGGTAACACCGGGGAGCTGTTTTTT

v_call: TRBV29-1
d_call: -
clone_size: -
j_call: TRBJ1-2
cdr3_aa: CSVRDIYGYTF
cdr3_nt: TGCAGCGTACGGGACATCTATGGCTACACCTTC

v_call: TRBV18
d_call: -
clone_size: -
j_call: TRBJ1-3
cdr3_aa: CASSPSPDSHTIYF
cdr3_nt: TGTGCCAGCTCACCATCTCCAGACTCCCACACCATATATTTT

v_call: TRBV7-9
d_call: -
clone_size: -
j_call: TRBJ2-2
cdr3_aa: CASSLQGWAGELFF
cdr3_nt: TGTGCCAGCAGCTTACAGGGGTGGGCCGGGGAGCTGTTTTTT

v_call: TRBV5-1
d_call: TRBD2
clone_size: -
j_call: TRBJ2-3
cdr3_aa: CASSPAGVADTQYF
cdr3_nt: TGCGCCAGCAGCCCGGCGGGAGTTGCAGATACGCAGTATTTT

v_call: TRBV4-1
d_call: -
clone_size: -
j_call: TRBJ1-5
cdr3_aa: CASSQPSGVGINQPQHF
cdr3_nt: TGCGCCAGCAGCCAACCCTCGGGGGTGGGGATCAATCAGCCCCAGCATTTT

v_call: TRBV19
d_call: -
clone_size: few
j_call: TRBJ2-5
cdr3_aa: CASSRGRAETQYF
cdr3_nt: TGTGCCAGTAGTAGGGGGCGGGCAGAGACCCAGTACTTC

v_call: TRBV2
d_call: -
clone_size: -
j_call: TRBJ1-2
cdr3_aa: CASSIGRGNYGYTF
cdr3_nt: TGTGCCAGCAGCATAGGCAGGGGTAACTATGGCTACACCTTC

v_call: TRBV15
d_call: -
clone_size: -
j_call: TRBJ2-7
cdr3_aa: CATSRDASGSYEQYF
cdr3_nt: TGTGCCACCAGCAGAGATGCCTCCGGGTCCTACGAGCAGTACTTC

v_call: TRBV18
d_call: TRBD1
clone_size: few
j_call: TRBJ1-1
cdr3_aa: CASSPGQGEVAFF
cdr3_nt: TGTGCCAGCTCACCCGGACAGGGGGAGGTAGCTTTCTTT

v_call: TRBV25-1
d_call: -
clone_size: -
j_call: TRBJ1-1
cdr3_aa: CASSEWGGPGTEAFF
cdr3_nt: TGTGCCAGCAGTGAATGGGGGGGGCCGGGCACTGAAGCTTTCTTT

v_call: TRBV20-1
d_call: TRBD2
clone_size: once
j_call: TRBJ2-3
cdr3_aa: CSASAIRRGGSDTQYF
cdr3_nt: TGCAGTGCTAGTGCAATTCGGCGGGGGGGCTCAGATACGCAGTATTTT

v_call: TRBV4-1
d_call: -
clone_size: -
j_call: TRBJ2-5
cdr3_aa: CASSQGVRGGQETQYF
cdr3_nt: TGCGCCAGCAGCCAAGGGGTTAGGGGGGGCCAAGAGACCCAGTACTTC

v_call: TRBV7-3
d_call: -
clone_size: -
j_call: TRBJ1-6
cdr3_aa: CASSPTGRASNSPLHF
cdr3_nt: TGTGCCAGCAGCCCGACGGGCAGGGCCTCTAATTCACCCCTCCACTTT

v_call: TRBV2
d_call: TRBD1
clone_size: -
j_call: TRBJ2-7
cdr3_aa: CASIRDRAFSEQYF
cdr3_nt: TGTGCCAGCATAAGGGACAGGGCGTTCTCCGAGCAGTACTTC

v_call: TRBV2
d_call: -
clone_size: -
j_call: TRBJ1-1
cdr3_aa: CASSEANRLAEAFF
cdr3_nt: TGTGCCAGCAGTGAAGCGAACAGGTTGGCTGAAGCTTTCTTT

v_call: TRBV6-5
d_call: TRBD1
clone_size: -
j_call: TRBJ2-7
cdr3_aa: CASSYGQGGDEQYF
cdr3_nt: TGTGCCAGCAGTTACGGACAGGGAGGTGACGAGCAGTACTTC

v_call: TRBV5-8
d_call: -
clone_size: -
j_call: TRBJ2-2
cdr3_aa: CASSLAGGQGGELFF
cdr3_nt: TGTGCCAGCAGCTTGGCCGGGGGGCAGGGCGGGGAGCTGTTTTTT

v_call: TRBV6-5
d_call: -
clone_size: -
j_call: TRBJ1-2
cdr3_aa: CASSYSRQGFNYGYTF
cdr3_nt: TGTGCCAGCAGTTACTCGAGGCAGGGATTTAACTATGGCTACACCTTC

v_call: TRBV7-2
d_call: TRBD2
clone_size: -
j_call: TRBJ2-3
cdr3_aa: CASSIIAGGMVDTQYF
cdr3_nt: TGTGCCAGCAGCATCATAGCGGGGGGGATGGTAGATACGCAGTATTTT

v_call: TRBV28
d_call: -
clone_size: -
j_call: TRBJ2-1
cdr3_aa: CASRTWGGSSYNEQFF
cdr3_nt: TGTGCCAGCAGAACCTGGGGTGGGAGCTCCTACAATGAGCAGTTCTTC

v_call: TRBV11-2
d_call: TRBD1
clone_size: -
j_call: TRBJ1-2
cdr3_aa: CASSFNRGRDYGYTF
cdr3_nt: TGTGCCAGCAGCTTTAACAGGGGAAGGGACTATGGCTACACCTTC

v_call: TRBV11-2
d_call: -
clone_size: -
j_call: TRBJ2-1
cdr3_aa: CASSPGYEQFF
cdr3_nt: TGTGCCAGCAGCCCAGGCTATGAGCAGTTCTTC

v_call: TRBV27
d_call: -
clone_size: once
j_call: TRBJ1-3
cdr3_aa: CASRETRGNTIYF
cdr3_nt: TGTGCCAGCAGAGAGACAAGAGGAAACACCATATATTTT